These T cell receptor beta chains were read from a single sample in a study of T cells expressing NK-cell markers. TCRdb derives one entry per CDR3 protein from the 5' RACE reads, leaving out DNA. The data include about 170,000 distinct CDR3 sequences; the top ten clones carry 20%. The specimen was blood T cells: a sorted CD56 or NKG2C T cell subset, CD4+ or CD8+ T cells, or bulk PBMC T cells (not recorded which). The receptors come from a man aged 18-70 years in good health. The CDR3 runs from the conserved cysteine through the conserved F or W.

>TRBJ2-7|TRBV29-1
CSAPDLAGEQYF
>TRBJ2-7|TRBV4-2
CASSRTSGPYEQYF
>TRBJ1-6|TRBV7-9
CASSSNPGQGLASPLHF
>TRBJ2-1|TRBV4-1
CASSAGRGPMSEEQFF
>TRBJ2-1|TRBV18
CASSPGGGFEFF
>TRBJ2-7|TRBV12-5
CASGLMGGGYEQYF
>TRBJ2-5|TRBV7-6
CASSLEPGGETQYF
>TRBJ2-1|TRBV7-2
CASSLELGSYNEQFF
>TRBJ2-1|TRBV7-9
CASSNGTSIGYEQFF
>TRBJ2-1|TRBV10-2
CASSGVLAGGYNEQFF
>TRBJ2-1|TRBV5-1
CASSSGADSYNEQFF
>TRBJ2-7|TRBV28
CASSRDSDAYEQYF